This paragraph covers one T cell receptor beta chain sequence. This sample is part of a study of OX40 agonist ivuxolimab in advanced cancers. Study background: Dose-escalation patients were diagnosed with hepatocellular carcinoma, melanoma, renal cell cancer or head and neck cancer. Partial responses were achieved by three patients, one with hepatocellular carcinoma and two with cutaneous melanoma.

TCRdb keeps only in-frame clones here, not all; method: immunoSEQ multiplex PCR. The sample records about 69,000 clones, around 87% being singletons. The germline gives CDR1 MDHEN, CDR2 SYDVKM. The CDR3 spans 15 residues. Trimming cost V 3 bases and J 8 bases, with 19 bases left between them. The source material was CD4+ or CD8+ T cells sorted from blood, sampled in a trial of the OX40 agonist ivuxolimab. The clonotype originates from an adult with an advanced solid tumor such as melanoma, head and neck, liver or kidney cancer. The V gene is TRBV28, the J gene TRBJ1-2; D unclear. The CDR3 bases are TGTGCCAGCAGTTTGACGGGATCATTCCTGTGGGGCTACACCTTC. This encodes CASSLTGSFLWGYTF.